This passage covers 30 T cell receptor beta chains from one sample sequenced in a study of cytomegalovirus exposure and HLA in healthy donors. Use of 60 Vbeta and 13 Jbeta primers characterized the PCR. Sequenced by immunoSEQ multiplex PCR; TCRdb stores in-frame clones only, minus some. The sample has fewer than 70,000 clones, 60% to 75% seen once. The sample taken for sequencing was PBMCs. These receptors all stem from a woman aged 60-75 years in good health and CMV-seropositive.

V usage is TRBV28 and J usage is TRBJ2-1; 8 nucleotides align to TRBD1. This CDR3 contains 15 residues. Trimming took 2 bases from V and 4 from J; bases not matched to a gene: 4. CDR1 and CDR2 (germline): MDHEN, SYDVKM. In nucleotides, the CDR3 is TGTGCCAGCAGTTTACTCGGACAGGGTTACAATGAGCAGTTCTTC. Residues: CASSLLGQGYNEQFF. The full variable domain, rest sourced from reference TRBV28 and TRBJ2-1, is DVKVTQSSRYLVKRTGEKVFLECVQDMDHENMFWYRQDPGLGLRLIYFSYDVKMKEKGDIPEGYSVSREKKERFSLILESASTNQTSMYLCASSLLGQGYNEQFFGPGTRLTVL.

This sequence joins TRBV19 and TRBJ1-5; D gene uncertain. V lost 8 bases to trimming and J lost 5 bases, with 16 bases between them. From germline, CDR1 is LNHDA and CDR2 SQIVND (reference sequence). The CDR3 is made up of 14 amino acids. The CDR3 region has the DNA TGTGCCAGTCGCCGGGTTTTGGGTCATCAGCCCCAGCATTTT. It encodes CASRRVLGHQPQHF.

There are a few counts of this clone. V and J are TRBV5-1 and TRBJ1-5; the match to TRBD1 covers 7 bases. The germline V gene encodes CDR1 SGHRS and CDR2 YFSETQ. The CDR3 consists of 13 residues. Trimming at V came to 1 base and at J to 5 bases, leaving 0 bases not matched to a gene. Here the CDR3 reads CASSLTGDQPQHF. Written as DNA, the CDR3 is TGCGCCAGCAGCTTGACAGGGGATCAGCCCCAGCATTTT.

The CDR3 protein is CASTTDRTLGPQHF. The CDR3 DNA reads TGTGCCAGTACTACGGACAGGACTCTGGGGCCCCAGCATTTT. This chain uses TRBV19 with TRBJ1-5, with 7 bases that match TRBD1. The germline V gene encodes CDR1 LNHDA and CDR2 SQIVND (reference sequence). The CDR3 consists of 14 residues. J lost 9 bases, V lost 7 bases, and 12 bases had no gene match.

The V gene is TRBV7-9, the J gene TRBJ1-6; 7 nucleotides line up with TRBD1. The CDR3 spans 16 residues. CDR1 and CDR2 from the germline V gene are SEHNR and FQNEAQ (reference sequence). With V trimmed by 5 bases and J by 3 bases, 7 bases remained unmatched. CDR3 bases: TGTGCCAGCAGCCCAACAGGGGTTTTCTATAATTCACCCCTCCACTTT. It specifies CASSPTGVFYNSPLHF.

This sequence joins TRBV30 and TRBJ2-7, with TRBD2 as a possible D gene (6 bases). Germline CDR1 is GTSNPN and CDR2 is SVGIG (reference sequence). This CDR3 has 12 residues. V was cut by 4 bases and J by 2 bases, with 9 bases left in between. This CDR3 reads CAWTGRPYEQYF. As DNA, the CDR3 is TGTGCCTGGACAGGGAGGCCCTACGAGCAGTACTTC.

The V and J genes are TRBV2 and TRBJ2-7, with D perhaps matching TRBD2 (6 bases). CDR1 and CDR2 from the germline V gene are SNHLY and FYNNEI. The V end lost 4 bases, the J end lost 1 base, and 14 bases lay between the germline ends. The CDR3 covers 15 residues. CDR3 sequence: CASSGLTGASYEQYF. CDR3 coding DNA: TGTGCCAGCAGTGGCCTAACGGGAGCGTCCTACGAGCAGTACTTC.

In this sample, this clone turned up once. The rearrangement joins TRBV13 to TRBJ1-1; possibly TRBD1 for D (6 bases). CDR3 length: 18 residues. The V gene's germline CDR1 is PRHDT and CDR2 FYEKMQ (reference sequence). The ends were cut back, 4 bases at V and 0 bases at J, with 21 bases in the middle. The CDR3 protein is CASSSLSRDILLNTEAFF. The CDR3 DNA sequence: TGTGCCAGCAGCTCCTTGTCCCGGGACATTCTCCTGAACACTGAAGCTTTCTTT.

This chain connects TRBV11-3 to TRBJ2-2, with D possibly being TRBD2 (5 bases). V lost 5 bases to trimming and J lost 6 bases, with 16 bases between them. This CDR3 region has 15 residues. CDR1 and CDR2 from the germline V gene are SGHNT and YENEEA. The CDR3 bases are TGTGCCAGCAGCCTCGCCCTAGCAAGCCCCGGGGAGCTGTTTTTT. Translation gives CASSLALASPGELFF. The variable domain in full, with the rest retrieved from reference TRBV11-3 and TRBJ2-2, is EAGVVQSPRYKIIEKKQPVAFWCNPISGHNTLYWYLQNLGQGPELLIRYENEEAVDDSQLPKDRFSAERLKGVDSTLKIQPAELGDSAVYLCASSLALASPGELFFGEGSRLTVL.

The gene calls are TRBV2 and TRBJ2-7; D possibly corresponds to TRBD2 (6 bases). CDR1 SNHLY and CDR2 FYNNEI come from the germline V gene. The CDR3 covers 14 residues. V was cut by 5 bases and J by 1 base, with 12 bases left in between. CDR3 DNA sequence: TGTGCCAGCAGTTACGCGGGACCTTCCTACGAGCAGTACTTC. Amino acids: CASSYAGPSYEQYF.

The chain joins TRBV7-2 to TRBJ1-2; D remains unclear. The ends were cut back, 5 bases at V and 6 bases at J, with 13 bases in the middle. In germline, CDR1 is SGHTA, CDR2 FQGNSA. The CDR3 has 13 amino acids. In DNA form, the CDR3 reads TGTGCCAGCAGCCCCTCGACGGGTAATGGCTACACCTTC. Residues: CASSPSTGNGYTF.

This clone was observed a few times. This chain links TRBV11-3 with TRBJ1-1; D gene unclear. This CDR3 is built from 12 residues. Germline loops: CDR1 SGHNT, CDR2 YENEEA. V gave up 5 bases and J gave up 0 bases, with 4 bases separating them. CDR3 sequence reads: CASSPMNTEAFF. The DNA of the CDR3 is TGTGCCAGCAGCCCAATGAACACTGAAGCTTTCTTT.

This chain links TRBV5-1 with TRBJ2-1; maybe TRBD1 (5 bases). V was shortened by 1 base and J by 6 bases, with 14 bases between the two germline ends. CDR1 is SGHRS, CDR2 YFSETQ, per germline. The CDR3 covers 15 residues. For the CDR3, the DNA is TGCGCCAGCAGCTTGAATACAGGAACAGGCAATGAGCAGTTCTTC. Protein product: CASSLNTGTGNEQFF.

This rearrangement joins TRBV29-1 to TRBJ1-2; TRBD1 is a possible D gene (6 bases). The V and J ends lost 4 bases and 0 bases respectively, with 12 bases between them. The CDR3 runs 14 residues. Per the germline V gene, CDR1 is SQVTM and CDR2 is ANQGSEA. CDR3 region: CSVGDNFPNYGYTF. In nucleotides, the CDR3 is TGCAGCGTTGGGGACAACTTCCCTAACTATGGCTACACCTTC.

The J gene is TRBJ2-2, the V gene TRBV10-2; tentatively, D is TRBD2 (6 bases). The CDR3 extends over 14 amino acids. V was trimmed by 6 bases and J by 6 bases, leaving 14 bases between them. Looked up from germline, CDR1 is WSHSY and CDR2 is SAAADI. The CDR3 sequence: CASRGGAPAGELFF. In nucleotides, the CDR3 is TGCGCCAGCAGGGGGGGAGCTCCCGCCGGGGAGCTGTTTTTT.

This clone was seen more than once but under ten times. This chain joins TRBV7-6 and TRBJ2-5; 11 nucleotides agree with TRBD2. The trim removed 2 bases at V and 5 bases at J, leaving 4 bases unmatched. This CDR3 contains 15 residues. In germline, CDR1 is SGHVS, CDR2 FNYEAQ. The CDR3 bases are TGTGCCAGCAGCTTACTAGCGGGGGGAGGGGAGACCCAGTACTTC. Amino acid sequence: CASSLLAGGGETQYF.

The rearrangement links TRBV6-1 to TRBJ1-1; D perhaps matches TRBD1 (6 bases). Trimming took off 7 bases at V and 0 bases at J, with 12 bases between the two ends. The germline V gene encodes CDR1 MNHNS and CDR2 SASEGT. The CDR3 has 14 residues. CDR3 sequence (DNA): TGTGCCAGCATCGTCGGGACACTGAACACTGAAGCTTTCTTT. Amino acid sequence: CASIVGTLNTEAFF.

The gene calls are TRBV30 and TRBJ1-1; possible D gene TRBD1, 5 bases. Germline V lookup: CDR1 GTSNPN, CDR2 SVGIG (reference sequence). The CDR3 has 14 residues. V lost 4 bases to trimming and J lost 2 bases, with 14 bases between them. CDR3 bases: TGTGCCTGGAAGAAAAGACAGCCTAACACTGAAGCTTTCTTT. This gives the protein CAWKKRQPNTEAFF.

The rearrangement uses TRBV6-1 and TRBJ2-7; weak D call: TRBD2 (6 bases). This CDR3 is built from 13 residues. Germline CDR1 and CDR2: MNHNS and SASEGT. V was trimmed by 7 bases and J by 3 bases, leaving 13 bases between them. Here the CDR3 reads CASTSVLFYEQYF. The CDR3, as DNA: TGTGCCAGCACTAGCGTTTTATTCTACGAGCAGTACTTC.

In this sample, this clone turned up a few times. The chain has TRBV6-1 and TRBJ2-5; D unresolved. V lost 1 base and J 0 bases, leaving 6 bases between the germline ends. The germline V gene has CDR1 MNHNS and CDR2 SASEGT. The CDR3 totals 14 residues. The CDR3 DNA reads TGTGCCAGCAGTGAAGACAGATACCAAGAGACCCAGTACTTC. It encodes CASSEDRYQETQYF.

The chain recombines TRBV6-5 with TRBJ1-1; possible D gene TRBD1, 6 bases. Germline lookup yields CDR1 MNHEY and CDR2 SVGAGI. The CDR3 is made up of 15 amino acids. V was trimmed by 6 bases and J by 0 bases, leaving 14 bases between them. CDR3 bases: TGTGCCAGCAGGTCGGTAGCAGGGGTGAACACTGAAGCTTTCTTT. Encoded protein: CASRSVAGVNTEAFF.

The chain has TRBV5-4 and TRBJ2-2, with D perhaps matching TRBD1 (5 bases). CDR3 length equals 17 residues. Looked up from germline, CDR1 is SGHNT and CDR2 is YYREEE (reference sequence). V was shortened by 4 bases and J by 2 bases, with 18 bases between the two germline ends. The CDR3 nucleotides are TGTGCCAGCAGCCGACTTGCGCAGGGCACAAACACCGGGGAGCTGTTTTTT. Translating gives CASSRLAQGTNTGELFF.

CDR3 residues: CASSGQGDTQYF. CDR3 in DNA: TGCGCCAGCAGTGGTCAGGGAGATACGCAGTATTTT. The V gene is TRBV5-1, the J gene TRBJ2-3; weak D call: TRBD1 (5 bases). Trimming took 5 bases from V and 5 from J, leaving 9 bases between them. CDR1 SGHRS and CDR2 YFSETQ come from the germline V gene. The CDR3 contains 12 residues.

The table lists this clone with a few counts. The rearrangement joins TRBV6-1 to TRBJ1-6; D gene ambiguous. CDR3 length equals 13 residues. Germline loops: CDR1 MNHNS, CDR2 SASEGT. With 1 base removed from V and 7 bases from J, the gap between germline ends came to 5 bases. This CDR3 reads CASSEVLNSPLHF. CDR3 DNA sequence: TGTGCCAGCAGTGAAGTCCTGAATTCACCCCTCCACTTT.

The chain has TRBV5-1 and TRBJ1-2; D may be TRBD1 (5 bases). The CDR3 sequence is 16 residues long. V was trimmed by 0 bases and J by 8 bases, leaving 20 bases between them. Germline CDR1 and CDR2: SGHRS and YFSETQ. This CDR3 is CASSLGRDGGSGGYTF. The CDR3 coding sequence is TGCGCCAGCAGCTTGGGCCGGGACGGGGGTTCGGGCGGCTACACCTTC. Using reference TRBV5-1 and TRBJ1-2 for the parts outside the CDR3, the full variable domain is KAGVTQTPRYLIKTRGQQVTLSCSPISGHRSVSWYQQTPGQGLQFLFEYFSETQRNKGNFPGRFSGRQFSNSRSEMNVSTLELGDSALYLCASSLGRDGGSGGYTFGSGTRLTVV.

The J gene is TRBJ2-1, the V gene TRBV7-3, with a possible D match to TRBD1 (6 bases). Between the trimmed V and J ends, which lost 5 bases and 5 bases, there was a span of 13 bases. CDR1 and CDR2 from the germline V gene are SGHTA and FQGTGA. This CDR3 spans 14 amino acids. The CDR3 DNA reads as TGTGCCAGCAGCGCATCCGGGACAAACAATGAGCAGTTCTTC. Its protein product is CASSASGTNNEQFF.

This sequence joins TRBV4-1 and TRBJ2-2; D is unclear. CDR3 length: 15 residues. Germline V gene lookup returns CDR1 MGHRA and CDR2 YSYEKL. V lost 5 bases and J lost 0, with 10 bases in between. As DNA, the CDR3 is TGCGCCAGCAGCACCCTGGTAGCGAACACCGGGGAGCTGTTTTTT. Translating gives CASSTLVANTGELFF.

This clone has just a few counts. The rearrangement uses TRBV29-1 and TRBJ1-1, with 7 bases that match TRBD1. V was pared by 5 bases and J by 10 bases, with 10 bases of the junction left unmatched. Germline values: CDR1 SQVTM, CDR2 ANQGSEA. The CDR3 extends over 12 amino acids. The CDR3 DNA follows: TGCAGCGTTCGTCCGGGACAGTTTAGAGCTTTCTTT. The encoded protein is CSVRPGQFRAFF.

This chain uses TRBV5-4 with TRBJ2-7, with TRBD2 identical over 11 bases. V gave up 2 bases and J gave up 3 bases; unmatched junction bases: 1. The CDR3 loop spans 14 amino acids. CDR1 is SGHNT and CDR2 is YYREEE in the germline V gene (reference sequence). CDR3 protein: CASSFGTSGYEQYF. In nucleotides, the CDR3 is TGTGCCAGCAGCTTTGGGACTAGCGGCTACGAGCAGTACTTC.

J is TRBJ1-2 and V is TRBV6-6; 8 bases align to TRBD1. Germline CDR1 and CDR2: MNHNY and SVGAGI (reference sequence). CDR3 size: 14 residues. Trimming removed 5 bases from V and 8 bases from J; junction bases left unmatched: 10. The CDR3 DNA is TGTGCCAGCAGTCTGGACAGGGTTGGAGACGGCTACACCTTC. Amino acid sequence: CASSLDRVGDGYTF.